Listed below are T cell receptor beta chains from one sample, sequenced in a study of a mutant IDH1 vaccine in newly diagnosed glioma. Antigens for these TCRs are unknown. Libraries were prepared by immunoSEQ multiplex PCR; TCRdb keeps only in-frame clonotypes and omits some of them. The table records tens of thousands of clones, around four fifths of them present only once. The sequencing here drew on PBMCs, taken from a glioma patient whose treatment included an IDH1 peptide vaccine. The receptors were gathered from a man aged 25-45 years with glioma. Each CDR3 is given with its conserved first and last residue. Each record gives: clone size, J gene, D gene, V gene, CDR3 DNA, CDR3 protein. The D gene is left open where the match is weak. Clone size is not always given. Where it is, it says once, few, many or a class for expanded clones.

NA | TRBJ1-2 | TRBD1 | TRBV29-1 | TGCAGCGTCGGGGACAGGGGGCGTGATGGCTACACCTTC | CSVGDRGRDGYTF
NA | TRBJ2-6 | NA | TRBV19 | TGTGCCAGTAGCGACTGGGGGGTGGGCTCTGGGGCCAACGTCCTGACTTTC | CASSDWGVGSGANVLTF
NA | TRBJ2-7 | NA | TRBV15 | TGTGCCACCAGTCGTCCCCGATCCTACGAGCAGTACTTC | CATSRPRSYEQYF
NA | TRBJ2-1 | TRBD1 | TRBV4-1 | TGCGCCAGCAGCCAATCGACAGGGATGGGCCACGATGAGCAGTTCTTC | CASSQSTGMGHDEQFF
once | TRBJ2-3 | NA | TRBV5-1 | TGCGCCAGCAGCCCACCCGGGACGCATGGGGTGGTAGATACGCAGTATTTT | CASSPPGTHGVVDTQYF
NA | TRBJ2-7 | TRBD2 | TRBV12-5 | TGTGCTAGTGGTTCGGGCGGGGGGAAAAGCTCCTACGAGCAGTACTTC | CASGSGGGKSSYEQYF
NA | TRBJ1-1 | NA | TRBV27 | TGTGCCAGCAGTTTATCCAAGGGGGGAGGCACTGAAGCTTTCTTT | CASSLSKGGGTEAFF
NA | TRBJ1-5 | TRBD1 | TRBV27 | TGTGCCAGCTGGACAGGAGGGGCCAATCAGCCCCAGCATTTT | CASWTGGANQPQHF
NA | TRBJ1-1 | NA | TRBV11-2 | TGTGCCAGCAGCTTAGTTTCTCCGGGGACCACTGAAGCTTTCTTT | CASSLVSPGTTEAFF
NA | TRBJ1-6 | NA | TRBV6-5 | TGTGCCAGCAGCCCAGAGGTATTGGCACCCCTCCACTTT | CASSPEVLAPLHF
once | TRBJ2-1 | NA | TRBV6-5 | TGTGCCAGCAGTCAGACAGTGCTCGATGAGCAGTTCTTC | CASSQTVLDEQFF
NA | TRBJ2-5 | TRBD2 | TRBV11-3 | TGTGCCAGCAGCTCGGGACTAGCGGGCCAAGAGACCCAGTACTTC | CASSSGLAGQETQYF
NA | TRBJ2-7 | TRBD2 | TRBV27 | TGTGCCAGCAGTCCGGGACTAGCGTTCGCCTACGAGCAGTACTTC | CASSPGLAFAYEQYF
once | TRBJ1-5 | NA | TRBV4-1 | TGCGCCAGCAGCCCGTCGTGGGAGGGTAGCAATCAGCCCCAGCATTTT | CASSPSWEGSNQPQHF
NA | TRBJ1-6 | NA | TRBV30 | TGTGCCTGGAGTACCATCCAGCGGTCACCCCTCCACTTT | CAWSTIQRSPLHF
NA | TRBJ1-5 | TRBD1 | TRBV19 | TGTGCCAGTAGTGGACGGACAGGGGGCTTTAGCAATCAGCCCCAGCATTTT | CASSGRTGGFSNQPQHF
NA | TRBJ2-5 | NA | TRBV27 | TGTGCCAGCAGTTTATTCGGCGGACCACAAGAGACCCAGTACTTC | CASSLFGGPQETQYF
NA | TRBJ1-2 | NA | TRBV28 | TGTGCCAGCAGTTTACCGGGGGGCGCTGGCTACACCTTC | CASSLPGGAGYTF
NA | TRBJ1-1 | TRBD1 | TRBV4-1 | TGCGCCAGCAGCCAGATAGACAGGGGGGCCCTTGAAGCTTTCTTT | CASSQIDRGALEAFF
NA | TRBJ1-4 | TRBD1 | TRBV28 | TGTGCCAGCAGACAGGGGGGATTTGTAGATGAAAAACTGTTTTTT | CASRQGGFVDEKLFF
NA | TRBJ2-2 | NA | TRBV2 | TGTGCCAGCATGGGGGGCACCGGGGAGCTGTTTTTT | CASMGGTGELFF
once | TRBJ2-2 | NA | TRBV5-5 | TGTGCCAGCAGCTTGCTGAGGGAGCTGTTTTTT | CASSLLRELFF
NA | TRBJ2-1 | NA | TRBV15 | TGTGCCACCAGCAGAGATAATAGGGATGAGCAGTTCTTC | CATSRDNRDEQFF
NA | TRBJ1-6 | NA | TRBV6-4 | TGTGCCAGCAGTTTGGTGGACGGAGATCGTAATTCACCCCTCCACTTT | CASSLVDGDRNSPLHF
NA | TRBJ1-4 | NA | TRBV18 | TGTGCCAGCTCAGTAGACAGTAATGAAAAACTGTTTTTT | CASSVDSNEKLFF
NA | TRBJ2-1 | TRBD2 | TRBV19 | TGTGCCAGTAGTATCCGCAGAGGGACTAGCGGGGGGCAGCGCTCCTACAATGAGCAGTTCTTC | CASSIRRGTSGGQRSYNEQFF
NA | TRBJ2-5 | NA | TRBV15 | TGTGCCACCAGCAGAGGAGGGGGGAGGGAGACCCAGTACTTC | CATSRGGGRETQYF
NA | TRBJ2-5 | NA | TRBV19 | TGTGCCAGTAGTCCTGGGGGGTCCCAAGAGACCCAGTACTTC | CASSPGGSQETQYF
NA | TRBJ1-2 | NA | TRBV28 | TGTGCCAGCAACCCGGTTGTCGGGTTCAACTATGGCTACACCTTC | CASNPVVGFNYGYTF
NA | TRBJ1-1 | TRBD1 | TRBV14 | TGTGCCAGCAGCCAAGATATAGGGACAGGGGTGAACACTGAAGCTTTCTTT | CASSQDIGTGVNTEAFF
few | TRBJ1-1 | NA | TRBV9 | TGTGCCAGCACGTCCGGCAGCTTGAACACTGAAGCTTTCTTT | CASTSGSLNTEAFF
NA | TRBJ1-2 | NA | TRBV25-1 | TGTGCCAGCAGTGAAGCGGCAGGGTTGGAAGGCTACACCTTC | CASSEAAGLEGYTF
NA | TRBJ1-1 | NA | TRBV30 | TGTGCCTGGAGTGTCGGGGGGAACACTGAAGCTTTCTTT | CAWSVGGNTEAFF
NA | TRBJ1-2 | NA | TRBV7-9 | TGTGCCAGCAGCCCCCTTGGACAGCTCGATGGCTACACCTTC | CASSPLGQLDGYTF
NA | TRBJ2-5 | NA | TRBV2 | TGTGCCAGCAGTGTTTCCCACGTTCAAGAGACCCAGTACTTC | CASSVSHVQETQYF
NA | TRBJ2-2 | NA | TRBV15 | TGTGCCACCCAGCGGTCCGGGGAGCTGTTTTTT | CATQRSGELFF
NA | TRBJ1-1 | NA | TRBV7-9 | TGTGCCAGCAGCTCCGGGACACAAGGCACTGAAGCTTTCTTT | CASSSGTQGTEAFF
NA | TRBJ1-4 | NA | TRBV5-1 | TGCGCCAGCAGCTTCGCTGACCGGGGGAATGAAAAACTGTTTTTT | CASSFADRGNEKLFF
NA | TRBJ1-1 | NA | TRBV29-1 | TGCAGCGTTGAAGGGGAAGAGGGGATGAACACTGAAGCTTTCTTT | CSVEGEEGMNTEAFF
NA | TRBJ1-6 | TRBD1 | TRBV6-6 | TGTGCCTGCGAAGGGACAGATATCAATTCACCCCTCCACTTT | CACEGTDINSPLHF
NA | TRBJ2-7 | NA | TRBV27 | TGTGCCAGCAGTTTAGTTTGGAGCTCCTACGAGCAGTACTTC | CASSLVWSSYEQYF
NA | TRBJ2-2 | NA | TRBV2 | TGTGCCAGGGGCGGGCGGAACACCGGGGAGCTGTTTTTT | CARGGRNTGELFF
NA | TRBJ2-5 | TRBD2 | TRBV9 | TGTGCCAGCAGTCCCGGCTCCTTCGGGGGGGCCGGGGAGACCCAGTACTTC | CASSPGSFGGAGETQYF
once | TRBJ1-3 | NA | TRBV6-5 | TGTGCCAGCAGTTACTCGACAGCCGGAAACACCATATATTTT | CASSYSTAGNTIYF
NA | TRBJ1-5 | NA | TRBV4-1 | TGCGCCAGCAGCCAAGCTAGAATGCAGCCCCAGCATTTT | CASSQARMQPQHF
NA | TRBJ2-7 | NA | TRBV19 | TGTGCCAGTAGCCGGGGGTACGAGCAGTACTTC | CASSRGYEQYF
NA | TRBJ2-2 | NA | TRBV19 | TGTGCCAGTAGTATTACTGGGGGTTTATCCGGGGAGCTGTTTTTT | CASSITGGLSGELFF
NA | TRBJ1-2 | NA | TRBV19 | TGTGCCAGTAGTAGTATAATGGACAGCTATAACTATGGCTACACCTTC | CASSSIMDSYNYGYTF
NA | TRBJ1-5 | TRBD1 | TRBV19 | TGTGCCAGCCGGGACAGGGCATTCTATCAGCCCCAGCATTTT | CASRDRAFYQPQHF
NA | TRBJ2-6 | NA | TRBV11-2 | TGTGCCAGCAGCTTAGGACAGTCTGGGGCCAACGTCCTGACTTTC | CASSLGQSGANVLTF
NA | TRBJ2-6 | NA | TRBV18 | TGTGCCAGCTCACCCGGGACTCAAGCTGGGGCCAACGTCCTGACTTTC | CASSPGTQAGANVLTF
medium-sized | TRBJ2-7 | TRBD2 | TRBV7-9 | TGTGCCAGCAGCTCCCTTCAGGGCGGGGGGTCCCTCTCCTACGAGCAGTACTTC | CASSSLQGGGSLSYEQYF
NA | TRBJ1-6 | NA | TRBV27 | TGTGCCAGCAGTTTTACAGGCTTAACTAAAAATTCACCCCTCCACTTT | CASSFTGLTKNSPLHF
NA | TRBJ1-2 | NA | TRBV7-9 | TGTGCCAGCGGGGGGGCAGGGAACGCTTATGGCTACACCTTC | CASGGAGNAYGYTF
NA | TRBJ1-4 | TRBD1 | TRBV19 | TGTGCCAGTCAGGACCCGAAGGGGGCGGCTAATGAAAAACTGTTTTTT | CASQDPKGAANEKLFF
once | TRBJ1-1 | NA | TRBV18 | TGTGCCAGCTCACCGTACAGGGAATCCACTGAAGCTTTCTTT | CASSPYRESTEAFF
NA | TRBJ2-2 | NA | TRBV5-5 | TGTGCCAGCAGCTTGCCGGGGAACACCGGGGAGCTGTTTTTT | CASSLPGNTGELFF